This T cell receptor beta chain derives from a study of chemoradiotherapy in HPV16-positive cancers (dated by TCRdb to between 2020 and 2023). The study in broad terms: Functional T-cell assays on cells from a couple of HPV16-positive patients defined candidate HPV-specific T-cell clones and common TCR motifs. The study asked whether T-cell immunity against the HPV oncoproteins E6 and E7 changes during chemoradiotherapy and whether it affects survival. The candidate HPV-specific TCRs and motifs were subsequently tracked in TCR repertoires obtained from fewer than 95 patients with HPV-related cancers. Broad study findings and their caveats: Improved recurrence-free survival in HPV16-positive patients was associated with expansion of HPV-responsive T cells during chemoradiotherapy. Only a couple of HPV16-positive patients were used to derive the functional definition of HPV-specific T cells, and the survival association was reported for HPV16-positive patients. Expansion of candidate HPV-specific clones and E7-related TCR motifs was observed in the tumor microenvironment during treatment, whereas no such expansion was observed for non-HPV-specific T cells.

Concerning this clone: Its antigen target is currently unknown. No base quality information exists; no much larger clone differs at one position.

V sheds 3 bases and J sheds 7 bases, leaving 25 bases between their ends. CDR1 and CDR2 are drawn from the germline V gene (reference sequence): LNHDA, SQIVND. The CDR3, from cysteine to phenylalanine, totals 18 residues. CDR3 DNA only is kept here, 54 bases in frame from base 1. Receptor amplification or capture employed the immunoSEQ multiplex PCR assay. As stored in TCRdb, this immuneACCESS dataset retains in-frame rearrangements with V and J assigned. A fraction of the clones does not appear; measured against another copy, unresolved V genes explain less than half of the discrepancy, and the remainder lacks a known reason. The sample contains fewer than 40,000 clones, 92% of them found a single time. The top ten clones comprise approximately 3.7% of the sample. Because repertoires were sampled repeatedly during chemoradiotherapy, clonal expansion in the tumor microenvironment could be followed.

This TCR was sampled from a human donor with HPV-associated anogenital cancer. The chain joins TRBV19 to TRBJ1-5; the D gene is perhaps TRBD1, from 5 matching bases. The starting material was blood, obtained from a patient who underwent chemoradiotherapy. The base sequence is TGTGCCAGTAGTATTTCTTCCAGGGCTTTTGGGTTCTACCAGCCCCAGCATTTT. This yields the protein CASSISSRAFGFYQPQHF.